Listed below are T cell receptor beta chains from one sample, sequenced in a study of CD8 T cells in Susac syndrome. TCRdb itself ran the immunoSEQ multiplex PCR reads through MiXCR, one entry per CDR3 protein. Among about 83,000 distinct CDR3 sequences listed, around 96% were seen once. Sequencing was performed on CD8+ T cells from PBMCs. The receptors originated from a human donor with Susac syndrome. CDR3s include the opening cysteine and the closing phenylalanine or tryptophan. A D gene is named only where the DNA matches it firmly. Clone size is shown for a subset of rows, as once, few, many or a class of expanded clone.

NA	NA	TRBV24-1	14	TRBJ1-2	CATSPLTANYGYTF	TGTGCCACCAGTCCTCTAACAGCTAACTATGGCTACACCTTC
once	NA	TRBV29-1	11	TRBJ2-1	CSVPGDGQQFF	TGCAGCGTGCCCGGGGACGGGCAGCAGTTCTTC
once	TRBD2	TRBV6-5	15	TRBJ2-7	CASSYSTAGVNEQYF	TGTGCCAGCAGTTACTCGACAGCGGGAGTAAACGAGCAGTACTTC
NA	TRBD1	TRBV15	20	TRBJ1-4	CATSRVQWGAGGPSDEKLFF	TGTGCCACCAGCAGAGTCCAGTGGGGGGCAGGGGGCCCGTCGGATGAAAAACTGTTTTTT
NA	NA	TRBV15	14	TRBJ2-7	CATSRDQGSYEQYF	TGTGCCACCAGCAGAGATCAAGGGTCCTACGAGCAGTACTTC
NA	NA	TRBV7-8	14	TRBJ1-4	CASSTGQLNEKLFF	TGTGCCAGCAGCACAGGACAGCTTAATGAAAAACTGTTTTTT
NA	NA	TRBV3-1	17	TRBJ2-3	CASSQEGTGEDTDTQYF	TGTGCCAGCAGCCAAGAAGGAACTGGGGAGGACACAGATACGCAGTATTTT
once	NA	TRBV7-9	15	TRBJ2-7	CASSHRDTIPYEQYF	TGTGCCAGCAGCCACCGGGACACAATCCCCTACGAGCAGTACTTC
NA	TRBD1	TRBV14	14	TRBJ2-3	CASKDRGWTDTQYF	TGTGCCAGCAAGGACAGGGGGTGGACAGATACGCAGTATTTT
NA	TRBD1	TRBV12-3/TRBV12-4	14	TRBJ2-5	CASSPTGGEETQYF	TGTGCCAGCAGTCCTACAGGGGGTGAAGAGACCCAGTACTTC
NA	NA	TRBV18	14	TRBJ1-1	CASSPGGGLTEAFF	TGTGCCAGCTCACCGGGGGGGGGACTTACTGAAGCTTTCTTT
NA	TRBD2	TRBV9	15	TRBJ2-5	CASSAFSGGAETQYF	TGTGCCAGCAGCGCCTTCAGCGGGGGGGCCGAGACCCAGTACTTC
NA	NA	TRBV2	16	TRBJ1-6	CASSPRDWSYNSPLHF	TGTGCCAGCAGTCCCCGGGACTGGTCCTATAATTCACCCCTCCACTTT
NA	NA	TRBV30	15	TRBJ2-3	CAWSDKDYRRDTQYF	TGTGCCTGGAGTGATAAGGATTATCGTCGAGATACGCAGTATTTT
once	NA	TRBV7-9	13	TRBJ2-1	CASSLSGNDEQFF	TGTGCCAGCAGCTTATCGGGGAACGATGAGCAGTTCTTC
NA	NA	TRBV21-1	13	TRBJ1-1	CARSPGGRTEAFF	TGTGCCAGGTCTCCAGGGGGCCGTACTGAAGCTTTCTTT
NA	TRBD1	TRBV3-1	16	TRBJ2-5	CASSQDEDGTGETQYF	TGTGCCAGCAGCCAAGATGAAGACGGGACAGGCGAGACCCAGTACTTC
NA	NA	TRBV2	16	TRBJ1-6	CASSDGGTEENSPLHF	TGTGCCAGCAGTGATGGCGGCACCGAGGAGAATTCACCCCTCCACTTT
NA	TRBD1	TRBV9	15	TRBJ1-5	CASSEGGSYNQPQHF	TGTGCCAGCAGCGAAGGGGGCAGCTACAATCAGCCCCAGCATTTT
NA	TRBD1	TRBV7-9	17	TRBJ2-5	CASSIFPGDRSQETQYF	TGTGCCAGCAGCATCTTCCCCGGGGACAGAAGTCAGGAGACCCAGTACTTC
NA	NA	TRBV19	15	TRBJ2-5	CASSIAGQFRETQYF	TGTGCCAGTAGTATAGCCGGGCAGTTTCGAGAGACCCAGTACTTC
NA	TRBD2	TRBV4-2	16	TRBJ2-5	CASSQESTSRGETQYF	TGTGCCAGCAGCCAAGAATCGACTAGCCGGGGAGAGACCCAGTACTTC
NA	NA	TRBV20-1	11	TRBJ2-7	CSARDQPEQYF	TGCAGTGCTAGAGATCAGCCAGAGCAGTACTTC
NA	TRBD2	TRBV29-1	14	TRBJ2-5	CSARNGGGTETQYF	TGCAGCGCTAGGAATGGCGGGGGTACGGAGACCCAGTACTTC
NA	NA	TRBV7-8	11	TRBJ2-7	CASAETYEQYF	TGTGCCAGCGCGGAGACCTACGAGCAGTACTTC
NA	NA	TRBV7-9	12	TRBJ1-1	CASSVRETEAFF	TGTGCCAGCAGCGTCAGGGAGACTGAAGCTTTCTTT
NA	TRBD2	TRBV20-1	15	TRBJ2-5	CSARDTAGGKETQYF	TGCAGTGCTAGAGATACAGCGGGGGGGAAAGAGACCCAGTACTTC
NA	TRBD2	TRBV30	14	TRBJ2-7	CAWSVAGGAYEQYF	TGTGCCTGGAGCGTAGCGGGAGGAGCATACGAGCAGTACTTC
NA	NA	TRBV7-9	12	TRBJ2-7	CASSLASSEQYF	TGTGCCAGCAGCTTAGCGTCTTCCGAGCAGTACTTC
NA	TRBD1	TRBV29-1	14	TRBJ2-7	CSVWLTGGLYEQYF	TGCAGCGTTTGGTTGACAGGGGGACTCTACGAGCAGTACTTC
NA	NA	TRBV3-1	15	TRBJ2-3	CASSPTAGSTDTQYF	TGTGCCAGCAGCCCAACAGCGGGCAGCACAGATACGCAGTATTTT
NA	NA	TRBV14	13	TRBJ2-2	CASSFILTGELFF	TGTGCCAGCAGTTTTATTCTCACCGGGGAGCTGTTTTTT
NA	NA	TRBV25-1	13	TRBJ1-1	CASSVAGNTEAFF	TGTGCCAGCAGTGTGGCCGGGAACACTGAAGCTTTCTTT
NA	NA	TRBV4-1	15	TRBJ1-2	CASKELPGPNYGYTF	TGCGCCAGCAAAGAACTCCCAGGGCCAAACTATGGCTACACCTTC
NA	NA	TRBV15	16	TRBJ2-5	CATSRDSAGPQETQYF	TGTGCCACCAGCAGAGATTCGGCGGGACCGCAAGAGACCCAGTACTTC
NA	NA	TRBV9	13	TRBJ2-1	CASSVWPYNEQFF	TGTGCCAGCAGCGTGTGGCCCTACAATGAGCAGTTCTTC
NA	TRBD2	TRBV29-1	14	TRBJ2-1	CSVAGLAGDNEQFF	TGCAGCGTTGCGGGGCTAGCGGGAGACAATGAGCAGTTCTTC